One and the same sample provided the 16 T cell receptor beta chains below, sequenced in a study of T cell responses to AZD1222 COVID-19 vaccine. Sequencing was performed with immunoSEQ multiplex PCR; in TCRdb, only in-frame clones are kept and a portion is missing. Of around 70,000 clones listed, about 88% are singletons. The specimen was peripheral blood, collected on day 0 of AZD1222 vaccination. The receptor source for this set is an adult in good health.

The rearrangement joins TRBV4-1 to TRBJ1-6; 7 nucleotides line up with TRBD1. V dropped 1 base and J dropped 10; count of bases not matched to a gene: 10. Per the germline V gene, CDR1 is MGHRA and CDR2 is YSYEKL. CDR3 length: 16 residues. The CDR3 loop is CASSQVRGGARSPLHF. The CDR3 bases are TGCGCCAGCAGCCAAGTACGAGGGGGCGCTAGATCACCCCTCCACTTT.

The chain combines TRBV24-1 with TRBJ1-4; D unresolved. Germline V CDR1 and CDR2: KGHDR, SFDVKD. The CDR3 runs to 12 residues. The V and J ends lost 12 bases and 2 bases respectively, with 9 bases between them. CDR3 loop: CAPRRTNEKLFF. The CDR3 bases are TGTGCCCCTAGGAGGACTAATGAAAAACTGTTTTTT.

The V call is TRBV6-1, the J call TRBJ2-1, with a weak D call TRBD1 (5 bases). The germline V and J ends were trimmed by 2 bases and 7 bases, with 24 bases remaining between them. Germline CDR1 reads MNHNS; CDR2 reads SASEGT. This CDR3 region has 18 residues. CDR3 amino acids: CASSEPGRAFPRGNEQFF. The CDR3 DNA sequence: TGTGCCAGCAGTGAACCGGGCAGGGCCTTTCCCCGTGGGAATGAGCAGTTCTTC.

This clone came up once. The chain has TRBV7-9 and TRBJ2-7; TRBD1 aligns across 8 bases. Germline loops: CDR1 SEHNR, CDR2 FQNEAQ (reference sequence). V trimming: 4 bases; J trimming: 5 bases; junction bases outside the gene matches: 1. The CDR3 sequence is 12 residues long. CDR3 residues: CASSSTGDEQYF. The CDR3 nucleotides read TGTGCCAGCAGCTCGACAGGGGACGAGCAGTACTTC.

This chain connects TRBV19 to TRBJ2-7; D may be TRBD2 (6 bases). The V and J ends lost 4 bases and 1 base respectively, with 11 bases between them. Germline V lookup: CDR1 LNHDA, CDR2 SQIVND (reference sequence). The CDR3 is 14 residues long. The CDR3 protein is CASSTRGGSYEQYF. The CDR3 DNA follows: TGTGCCAGTAGTACCCGGGGAGGATCCTACGAGCAGTACTTC.

The V gene is TRBV3-1 (or the pseudogene TRBV3-2), the J gene TRBJ1-2, with no clear D. CDR1 and CDR2 (germline): LGHDT, YNNKEL (reference sequence). The CDR3 has 15 amino acids. V lost 0 bases, J lost 8 bases, and 16 bases lay in between. Here the CDR3 reads CASSQEGRAVSGYTF. For the CDR3, the DNA is TGTGCCAGCAGCCAAGAAGGTCGGGCGGTCTCCGGCTACACCTTC.

This clone was found a few times. The rearrangement uses TRBV7-9 and TRBJ2-5, with 10 bases matching TRBD1. There are 16 residues in the CDR3. Germline CDR1 and CDR2: SEHNR and FQNEAQ (reference sequence). V dropped 4 bases and J dropped 1; count of bases not matched to a gene: 6. The CDR3 DNA reads TGTGCCAGCAGCTCGGGGGACAGGGGTCTCCAAGAGACCCAGTACTTC. This encodes CASSSGDRGLQETQYF.

The gene calls are TRBV29-1 and TRBJ1-4; perhaps TRBD1 as D (5 bases). The CDR3 runs to 11 residues. Trimming removed 7 bases at V and 8 bases at J, with 11 bases between. Germline V gives CDR1 SQVTM, CDR2 ANQGSEA. The CDR3 DNA is TGCAGCGCCAGGGAGGGAGAAAAACTGTTTTTT. It specifies CSAREGEKLFF.

The chain is built from TRBV7-7 and TRBJ2-1, with D possibly being TRBD1 (6 bases). V lost 5 bases to trimming and J lost 2 bases, with 10 bases between them. Germline V gives CDR1 SSHAT, CDR2 FNYEAQ (reference sequence). This CDR3 spans 14 amino acids. The CDR3 loop is CASSVGDTYNEQFF. The CDR3 coding sequence is TGTGCCAGCAGCGTGGGGGACACCTACAATGAGCAGTTCTTC. The variable domain in full, with the rest retrieved from reference TRBV7-7 and TRBJ2-1, is GAGVSQSPRYKVTKRGQDVTLRCDPISSHATLYWYQQALGQGPEFLTYFNYEAQPDKSGLPSDRFSAERPEGSISTLTIQRTEQRDSAMYRCASSVGDTYNEQFFGPGTRLTVL.

The rearrangement joins TRBV19 to TRBJ1-6, with D perhaps matching TRBD1 (5 bases). The V end lost 6 bases, the J end lost 3 bases, and 15 bases lay between the germline ends. The CDR3 extends over 16 amino acids. Per the germline V gene, CDR1 is LNHDA and CDR2 is SQIVND (reference sequence). The CDR3 region is CASRPWGRDYNSPLHF. Here the CDR3 DNA reads TGTGCCAGTAGACCGTGGGGCAGGGACTATAATTCACCCCTCCACTTT.

This clone was picked up a small number of times. The V gene is TRBV20-1, the J gene TRBJ2-7, with D perhaps TRBD2 (5 bases). Looked up from germline, CDR1 is DFQATT and CDR2 is SNEGSKA (reference sequence). The CDR3 consists of 13 residues. Trimming stripped 3 bases from V and 3 bases from J, with 12 bases between. CDR3 in DNA: TGCAGTGCTAGTTTTCTGGGAGACTACGAGCAGTACTTC. Its protein is CSASFLGDYEQYF.

The chain uses TRBV6-1 and TRBJ2-7; D gene ambiguous. CDR1 is MNHNS and CDR2 is SASEGT in the germline V gene. This CDR3 has 15 residues. V gave up 1 base and J gave up 0 bases, with 10 bases separating them. The CDR3 DNA follows: TGTGCCAGCAGTGAAGGCCCGGCAAGCTCCTACGAGCAGTACTTC. Residues: CASSEGPASSYEQYF.

The chain carries TRBV7-6 and TRBJ2-2; D call uncertain. The ends were cut back, 1 base at V and 5 bases at J, with 17 bases in the middle. Germline V gene data show CDR1 as SGHVS and CDR2 as FNYEAQ. CDR3 size: 17 residues. CDR3 DNA sequence: TGTGCCAGCAGCTTAGGACTTGAAGTTTCGGGTACCGGGGAGCTGTTTTTT. This gives the protein CASSLGLEVSGTGELFF.

The rearrangement uses TRBV7-9 and TRBJ2-5; D is perhaps TRBD1 (6 bases). The germline V gene has CDR1 SEHNR and CDR2 FQNEAQ (reference sequence). Trimming cost V 3 bases and J 3 bases, with 14 bases left between them. The CDR3 covers 15 residues. CDR3 region: CASSFTRDIKETQYF. The DNA for the CDR3 is TGTGCCAGCAGCTTCACGAGGGACATTAAAGAGACCCAGTACTTC.

The J gene is TRBJ2-1, the V gene TRBV7-7; 11 positions agree with TRBD1. Losses at the gene ends were 3 bases for V and 3 bases for J; bases not matched to a gene: 7. This CDR3 is 17 amino acids long. Germline V gene lookup returns CDR1 SSHAT and CDR2 FNYEAQ (reference sequence). CDR3 in amino acids: CASSLAGQGGGYNEQFF. The CDR3 DNA sequence: TGTGCCAGCAGCTTGGCGGGACAGGGGGGCGGCTACAATGAGCAGTTCTTC.

The genes are TRBV5-1 and TRBJ1-1; D might be TRBD1 (5 bases). In germline, CDR1 is SGHRS, CDR2 YFSETQ. CDR3 size: 16 residues. With 0 bases removed from V and 1 base from J, the gap between germline ends came to 13 bases. DNA for the CDR3: TGCGCCAGCAGCTTGGCCGGGGGAAGGGGGAACACTGAAGCTTTCTTT. Translated: CASSLAGGRGNTEAFF.